The 2 T cell receptor beta chains below were found in one sample sequenced in a study of blood T cell repertoires in COVID-19. Libraries were prepared by immunoSEQ multiplex PCR; TCRdb keeps only in-frame clonotypes and omits some of them. This table holds fewer than 200,000 clones, approximately 78% found once. The source material was PBMCs or T cells enriched from blood (not recorded which). These receptors were collected from a woman in her forties or fifties who had recovered from COVID-19.

This rearrangement joins TRBV7-9 to TRBJ2-7, with no clear D. The CDR3 totals 14 residues. Germline CDR1 reads SEHNR; CDR2 reads FQNEAQ (reference sequence). Trimming shortened V by 1 base and J by 0 bases, and 7 bases separated the two germline ends. CDR3 coding DNA: TGTGCCAGCAGCTTAGGAACTGGCTCCTACGAGCAGTACTTC. This encodes CASSLGTGSYEQYF.

This sequence joins TRBV28 and TRBJ2-5; TRBD1 agrees at 7 bases. The CDR3 covers 12 residues. The V gene's germline CDR1 is MDHEN and CDR2 SYDVKM. V was clipped by 4 bases and J by 4 bases; unmatched bases: 0. The CDR3 sequence is CASSSGGETQYF. The CDR3 DNA is TGTGCCAGCAGTTCAGGGGGAGAGACCCAGTACTTC.